Described below is a single T cell receptor beta chain sequence and its context. This table comes from immunoSEQ multiplex PCR, and its TCRdb copy is limited to in-frame clones, with some not included. There are fewer than 20,000 clones in the sample; around 76% occur only once, and 2.7% lies in the top ten. This specimen belongs to a study of neoadjuvant anti-PD-1 for oral cavity cancer. Study as a whole: Patients without progression got a fourth dose around day 43.

Between the trimmed V and J ends, which lost 6 bases and 0 bases, there was a span of 12 bases. Germline lookup yields CDR1 SGHTA and CDR2 FQGTGA. The CDR3 consists of 14 residues. Analysis of PBMCs was direct, with no culture step. Source: PBMCs, taken before nivolumab (anti-PD-1) treatment. The clonotype was recovered from a person aged 35-79 years with oral cavity squamous cell carcinoma. The chain joins TRBV7-3 to TRBJ2-7, with TRBD2 as a possible D gene (6 bases). This CDR3 is CASSPGTGSYEQYF. The CDR3 DNA reads as TGTGCCAGCAGTCCTGGGACTGGCTCCTACGAGCAGTACTTC.